These T cell receptor beta chains were read from a single sample in a study of T cell changes during pregnancy in multiple sclerosis. Some clones are missing from TCRdb's copy, which holds only in-frame ones; the method was immunoSEQ multiplex PCR. The table lists tens of thousands of clones, more than 90% of them singletons. Sequences were derived from peripheral blood, sampled in the first trimester of pregnancy. All receptors derive from a female donor in good health, enrolled as a control in a pregnancy study. CDR3s include the opening cysteine and the closing phenylalanine or tryptophan. The order of the fields is CDR3 protein, CDR3 DNA, D gene, J gene, clone size, V gene. A D gene is named only where the DNA matches it firmly. Size values are once, few and many counts, or a class for expanded clones, and some rows have none.

CASSATGAKNSPLHF	TGTGCCAGCAGCGCCACAGGGGCTAAGAATTCACCCCTCCACTTT	TRBD1	TRBJ1-6	.	TRBV9
CASRALVQSSYEQYF	TGTGCCAGCAGAGCGCTAGTGCAAAGCTCCTACGAGCAGTACTTC	.	TRBJ2-7	.	TRBV6-6
CASSGTGGLGTEAFF	TGTGCCAGTAGCGGGACAGGCGGTTTGGGCACTGAAGCTTTCTTT	TRBD1	TRBJ1-1	.	TRBV19
CASSERPAGNTIYF	TGTGCCAGCAGTGAACGCCCGGCTGGAAACACCATATATTTT	.	TRBJ1-3	.	TRBV6-1
CASSQEYGLAGGNEQFF	TGCGCCAGCAGCCAAGAATACGGACTAGCGGGAGGTAATGAGCAGTTCTTC	TRBD2	TRBJ2-1	.	TRBV4-1
CASSLDRDSYEQYF	TGTGCCAGCAGCTTGGACAGGGACTCCTACGAGCAGTACTTC	TRBD1	TRBJ2-7	.	TRBV11-2
CASTSGRIYEQYF	TGTGCCAGCACGAGCGGGCGGATCTACGAGCAGTACTTC	.	TRBJ2-7	.	TRBV28
CASTPAEPGQGETYEQYF	TGTGCCAGCACTCCGGCCGAGCCGGGACAGGGGGAAACCTACGAGCAGTACTTC	TRBD1	TRBJ2-7	.	TRBV2
CASSETGHSNQPQHF	TGTGCCAGCTCCGAGACAGGTCATAGCAATCAGCCCCAGCATTTT	.	TRBJ1-5	.	TRBV18
CASSHKLETQYF	TGTGCCAGCAGTCATAAGCTAGAGACCCAGTACTTC	.	TRBJ2-5	.	TRBV7-9
CASSPPAGGNEKLFF	TGTGCCAGCTCACCCCCCGCAGGGGGTAACGAAAAACTGTTTTTT	TRBD1	TRBJ1-4	.	TRBV18
CASSLDPMNTEAFF	TGTGCCAGCAGCTTGGATCCTATGAACACTGAAGCTTTCTTT	.	TRBJ1-1	.	TRBV5-4
CASSLGSLAGVGDTQYF	TGTGCCAGCAGCTTAGGTTCCCTAGCGGGAGTTGGAGATACGCAGTATTTT	TRBD2	TRBJ2-3	.	TRBV7-2
CASSVAGTGELFF	TGTGCCAGCAGCGTCGCCGGCACCGGGGAGCTGTTTTTT	.	TRBJ2-2	once	TRBV9
CASSQRTGNLSGNTIYF	TGCGCCAGCAGCCAGAGGACAGGGAATTTATCTGGAAACACCATATATTTT	TRBD1	TRBJ1-3	.	TRBV4-3
CASSPGGIAGNEQYF	TGTGCCAGCTCACCAGGGGGGATCGCCGGGAACGAGCAGTACTTC	.	TRBJ2-7	.	TRBV18
CASGNGQGTDTQYF	TGTGCTAGTGGTAACGGACAGGGCACAGATACGCAGTATTTT	TRBD1	TRBJ2-3	.	TRBV12-5
CASSPVLAGINTGELFF	TGTGCCAGCAGTCCAGTTTTAGCGGGGATCAACACCGGGGAGCTGTTTTTT	TRBD2	TRBJ2-2	.	TRBV27
CASSIEGQGWAIQAPHF	TGTGCCAGTAGTATAGAAGGACAGGGATGGGCAATACAGGCCCCGCATTTT	TRBD1	TRBJ1-5	.	TRBV19
CASSSLLSGGSEQFF	TGCGCCAGCAGCTCCCTCCTGTCCGGGGGGAGTGAGCAGTTCTTC	TRBD2	TRBJ2-1	.	TRBV5-1
CASRVSVVEETQYF	TGCGCCAGCAGAGTCTCAGTGGTGGAAGAGACCCAGTACTTC	.	TRBJ2-5	.	TRBV5-1
CASSITGNYEQYF	TGTGCCAGTAGTATAACAGGGAACTACGAGCAGTACTTC	.	TRBJ2-7	few	TRBV19
CASSDGTGGPDTQYF	TGTGCCAGCAGTGATGGGACAGGGGGGCCAGATACGCAGTATTTT	TRBD1	TRBJ2-3	.	TRBV6-4
CASSGAGGPYNEQFF	TGTGCCAGCAGTGGAGCGGGAGGTCCCTACAATGAGCAGTTCTTC	TRBD2	TRBJ2-1	few	TRBV6-4
CAISGANQPQHF	TGTGCCATCAGTGGGGCCAATCAGCCCCAGCATTTT	.	TRBJ1-5	.	TRBV10-3
CASSIGEIYGYTF	TGTGCCAGCAGCATAGGGGAAATCTATGGCTACACCTTC	.	TRBJ1-2	.	TRBV5-5
CASSRTGGAHEQYF	TGTGCCAGCAGCCGAACGGGGGGGGCCCACGAGCAGTACTTC	TRBD2	TRBJ2-7	.	TRBV7-9
CASTPDRGSYGYTF	TGTGCCAGCACCCCGGACAGGGGAAGTTATGGCTACACCTTC	TRBD1	TRBJ1-2	.	TRBV6-5
CASGKGRDSYEQYF	TGTGCCAGTGGTAAGGGCAGGGACTCCTACGAGCAGTACTTC	.	TRBJ2-7	.	TRBV19
CATSGYGYTF	TGTGCCACCTCGGGGTATGGCTACACCTTC	.	TRBJ1-2	.	TRBV19
CASSLHMNQPQHF	TGTGCCAGCTCACTCCACATGAATCAGCCCCAGCATTTT	.	TRBJ1-5	.	TRBV18
CASSLSGGISTDTQYF	TGTGCCAGCAGTTTATCAGGGGGAATTAGCACAGATACGCAGTATTTT	TRBD1	TRBJ2-3	.	TRBV28
CASSLGRGFYNSPLHF	TGTGCCAGCAGTTTAGGCAGGGGCTTCTATAATTCACCCCTCCACTTT	.	TRBJ1-6	.	TRBV27
CASSQDWTGLYGYTF	TGCGCCAGCAGCCAAGACTGGACAGGCCTCTATGGCTACACCTTC	TRBD1	TRBJ1-2	.	TRBV4-3
CASSPFSFSGTGEQETQYF	TGTGCCAGCAGCCCTTTCTCCTTCTCCGGGACAGGGGAACAAGAGACCCAGTACTTC	TRBD1	TRBJ2-5	.	TRBV7-6
CASSPGWRQGSTEAFF	TGTGCCAGCAGCCCAGGGTGGCGACAGGGGTCCACTGAAGCTTTCTTT	TRBD1	TRBJ1-1	.	TRBV4-2
CASRFRQGSYEQYF	TGTGCCAGTAGGTTCCGACAGGGTTCCTACGAGCAGTACTTC	TRBD1	TRBJ2-7	.	TRBV19